Given below is one TCR beta chain in context. As yet, its antigen is unknown. These data belong to a study of T cells expressing NK-cell markers. Study conclusions and caveats: NKG2C+ dominant clonotypes from over five donors made up roughly 1.0-8% of CD8+ T cells.

The cDNA for TCR beta came from 5'RACE template switching with UMIs. After re-calling the 5' RACE reads, TCRdb lists one entry per CDR3 protein, DNA absent. With approximately 460,000 distinct CDR3 sequences in the sample, the ten largest clones hold about 7.3%. This CDR3 comprises 15 residues. CDR1 MGHDK and CDR2 SYGVNS come from the germline V gene. The TCR originated in a woman aged 18 to 75 in good health. The sequenced sample consisted of blood T cells: a sorted CD56 or NKG2C T cell subset, CD4+ or CD8+ T cells, or bulk PBMC T cells (not recorded which). The rearrangement joins TRBV25-1 to TRBJ2-1; TCRdb outputs TRBD1, but without DNA this stays unchecked. The CDR3 here is CASSAPGQEVLEQFF.